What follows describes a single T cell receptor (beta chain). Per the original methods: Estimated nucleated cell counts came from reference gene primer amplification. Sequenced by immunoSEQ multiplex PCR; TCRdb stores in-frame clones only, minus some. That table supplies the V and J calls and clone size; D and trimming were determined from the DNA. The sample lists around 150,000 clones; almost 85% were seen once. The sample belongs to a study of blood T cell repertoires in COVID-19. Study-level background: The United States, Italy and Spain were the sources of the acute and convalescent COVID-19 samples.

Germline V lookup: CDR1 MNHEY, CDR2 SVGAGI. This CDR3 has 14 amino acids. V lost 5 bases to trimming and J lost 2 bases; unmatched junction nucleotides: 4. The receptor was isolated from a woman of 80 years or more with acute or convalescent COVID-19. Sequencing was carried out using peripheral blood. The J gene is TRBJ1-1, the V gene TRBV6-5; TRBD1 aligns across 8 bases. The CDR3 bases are TGTGCCAGCAGTCTAGGACAGGGAAACACTGAAGCTTTCTTT. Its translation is CASSLGQGNTEAFF.